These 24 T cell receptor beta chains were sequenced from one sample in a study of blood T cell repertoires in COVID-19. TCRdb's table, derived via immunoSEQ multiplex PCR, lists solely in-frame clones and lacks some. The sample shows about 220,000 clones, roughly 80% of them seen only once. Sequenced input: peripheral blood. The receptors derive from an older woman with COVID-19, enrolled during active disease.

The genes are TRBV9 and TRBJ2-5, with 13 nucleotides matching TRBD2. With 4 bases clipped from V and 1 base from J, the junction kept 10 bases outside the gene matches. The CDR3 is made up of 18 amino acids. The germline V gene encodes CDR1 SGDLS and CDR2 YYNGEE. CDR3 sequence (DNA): TGTGCCAGCAGCTTTGGACTAGCGGGAGCAACCCTCCAAGAGACCCAGTACTTC. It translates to CASSFGLAGATLQETQYF.

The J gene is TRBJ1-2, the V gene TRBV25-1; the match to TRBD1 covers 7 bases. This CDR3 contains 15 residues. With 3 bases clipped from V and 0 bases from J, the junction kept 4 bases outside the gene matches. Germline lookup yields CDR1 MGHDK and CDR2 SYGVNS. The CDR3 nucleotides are TGTGCCAGCAGTGATGACAGGGAAGCTAACTATGGCTACACCTTC. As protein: CASSDDREANYGYTF.

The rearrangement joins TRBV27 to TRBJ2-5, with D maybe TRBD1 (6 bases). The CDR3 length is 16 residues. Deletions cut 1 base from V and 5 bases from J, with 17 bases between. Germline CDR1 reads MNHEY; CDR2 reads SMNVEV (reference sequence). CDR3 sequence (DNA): TGTGCCAGCAGTTTATGGGGGTTACAGGGACGGGAGACCCAGTACTTC. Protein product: CASSLWGLQGRETQYF.

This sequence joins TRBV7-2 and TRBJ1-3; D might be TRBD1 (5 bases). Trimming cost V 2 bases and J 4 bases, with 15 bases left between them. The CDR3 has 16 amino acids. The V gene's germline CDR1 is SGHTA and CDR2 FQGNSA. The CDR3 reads CASSLYSRAEGNTIYF. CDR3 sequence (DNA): TGTGCCAGCAGCTTATATTCCAGGGCTGAAGGAAACACCATATATTTT.

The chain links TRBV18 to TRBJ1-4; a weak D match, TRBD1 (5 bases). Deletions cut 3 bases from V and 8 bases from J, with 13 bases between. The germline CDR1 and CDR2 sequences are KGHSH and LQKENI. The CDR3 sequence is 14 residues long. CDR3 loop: CASSPDTGGEKLFF. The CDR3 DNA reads TGTGCCAGCTCACCGGACACCGGAGGGGAAAAACTGTTTTTT.

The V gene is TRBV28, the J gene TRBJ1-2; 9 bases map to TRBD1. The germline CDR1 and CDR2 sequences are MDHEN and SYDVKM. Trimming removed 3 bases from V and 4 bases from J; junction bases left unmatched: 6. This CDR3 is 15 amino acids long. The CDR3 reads CASSFTGGATYGYTF. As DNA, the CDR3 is TGTGCCAGCAGTTTCACAGGGGGCGCGACCTATGGCTACACCTTC.

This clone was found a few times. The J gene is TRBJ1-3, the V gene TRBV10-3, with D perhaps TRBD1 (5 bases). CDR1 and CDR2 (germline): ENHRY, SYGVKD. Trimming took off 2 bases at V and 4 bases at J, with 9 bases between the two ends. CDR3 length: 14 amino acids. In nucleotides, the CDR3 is TGTGCCATCAGTGAGGATGGGGGGGGAAACACCATATATTTT. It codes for CAISEDGGGNTIYF.

The CDR3: CASSLREGAYNQPQHF. Written as DNA, the CDR3 is TGTGCCAGCAGCCTTCGAGAGGGGGCGTACAATCAGCCCCAGCATTTT. This chain uses TRBV5-5 with TRBJ1-5, with TRBD1 identical over 7 bases. J lost 3 bases, V lost 4 bases, and 10 bases had no gene match. Germline lookup yields CDR1 SGHKS and CDR2 YYEKEE (reference sequence). The CDR3 covers 16 residues.

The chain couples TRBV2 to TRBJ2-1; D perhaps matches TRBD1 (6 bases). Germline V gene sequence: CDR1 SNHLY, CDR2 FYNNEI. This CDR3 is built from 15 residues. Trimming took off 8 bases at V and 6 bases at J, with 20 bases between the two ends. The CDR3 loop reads CASARAGDNPNEQFF. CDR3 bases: TGTGCCAGCGCACGAGCAGGGGATAATCCCAATGAGCAGTTCTTC. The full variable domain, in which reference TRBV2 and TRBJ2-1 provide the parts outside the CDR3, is EPEVTQTPSHQVTQMGQEVILRCVPISNHLYFYWYRQILGQKVEFLVSFYNNEISEKSEIFDDQFSVERPDGSNFTLKIRSTKLEDSAMYFCASARAGDNPNEQFFGPGTRLTVL.

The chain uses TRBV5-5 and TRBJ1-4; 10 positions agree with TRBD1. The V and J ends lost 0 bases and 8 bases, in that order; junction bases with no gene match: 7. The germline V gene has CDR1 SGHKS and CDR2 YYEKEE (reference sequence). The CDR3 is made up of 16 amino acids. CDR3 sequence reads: CASSLVLGQGEEKLFF. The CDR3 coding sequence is TGTGCCAGCAGCTTGGTCTTAGGACAGGGGGAGGAAAAACTGTTTTTT.

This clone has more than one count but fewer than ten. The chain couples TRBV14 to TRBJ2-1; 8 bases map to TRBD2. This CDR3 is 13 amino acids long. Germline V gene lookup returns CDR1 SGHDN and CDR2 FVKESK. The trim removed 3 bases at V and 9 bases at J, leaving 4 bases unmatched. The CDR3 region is CASSHGLAGEQFF. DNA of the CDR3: TGTGCCAGCAGCCACGGACTAGCAGGTGAGCAGTTCTTC. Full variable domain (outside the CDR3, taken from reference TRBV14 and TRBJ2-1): EAGVTQFPSHSVIEKGQTVTLRCDPISGHDNLYWYRRVMGKEIKFLLHFVKESKQDESGMPNNRFLAERTGGTYSTLKVQPAELEDSGVYFCASSHGLAGEQFFGPGTRLTVL.

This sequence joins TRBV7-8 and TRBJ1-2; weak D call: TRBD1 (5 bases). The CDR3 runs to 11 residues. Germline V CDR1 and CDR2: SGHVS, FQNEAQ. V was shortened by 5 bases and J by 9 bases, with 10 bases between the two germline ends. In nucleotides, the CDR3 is TGTGCCAGCAGCCCCGGGGGGAGCTACACCTTC. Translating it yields CASSPGGSYTF.

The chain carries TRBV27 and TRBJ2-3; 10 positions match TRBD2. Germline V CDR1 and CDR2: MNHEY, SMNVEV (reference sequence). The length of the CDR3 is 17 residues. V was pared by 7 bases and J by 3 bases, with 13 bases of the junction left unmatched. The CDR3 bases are TGTGCCAGCAACCCCGGGTTAGCGGGAGGACCTACAGATACGCAGTATTTT. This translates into CASNPGLAGGPTDTQYF.

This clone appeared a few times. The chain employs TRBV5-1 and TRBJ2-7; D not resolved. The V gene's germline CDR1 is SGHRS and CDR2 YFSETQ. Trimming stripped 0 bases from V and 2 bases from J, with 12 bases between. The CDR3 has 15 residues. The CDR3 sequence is CASSLDVAKTYEQYF. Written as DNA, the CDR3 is TGCGCCAGCAGCTTGGATGTAGCAAAAACCTACGAGCAGTACTTC.

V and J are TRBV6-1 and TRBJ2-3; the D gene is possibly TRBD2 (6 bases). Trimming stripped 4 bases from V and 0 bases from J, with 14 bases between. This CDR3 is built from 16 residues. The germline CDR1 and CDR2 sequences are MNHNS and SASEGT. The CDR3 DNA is TGTGCCAGCAGTGCTTCGGGAGCGGTGAGCACAGATACGCAGTATTTT. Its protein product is CASSASGAVSTDTQYF.

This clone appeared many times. The CDR3 region is CASSPGASGYEQYF. DNA for the CDR3: TGTGCCAGCAGCCCAGGGGCGAGTGGCTACGAGCAGTACTTC. This rearrangement joins TRBV5-5 to TRBJ2-7; TRBD1 is a possible D gene (6 bases). V lost 4 bases to trimming and J lost 3 bases, with 14 bases between them. Germline CDR1 reads SGHKS; CDR2 reads YYEKEE (reference sequence). The CDR3 consists of 14 residues.

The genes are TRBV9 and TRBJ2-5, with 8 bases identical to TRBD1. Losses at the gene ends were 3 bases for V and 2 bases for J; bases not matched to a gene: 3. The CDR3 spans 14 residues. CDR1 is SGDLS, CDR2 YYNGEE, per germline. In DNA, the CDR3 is TGTGCCAGCAGCGCGGACAGGGAACAAGAGACCCAGTACTTC. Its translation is CASSADREQETQYF.

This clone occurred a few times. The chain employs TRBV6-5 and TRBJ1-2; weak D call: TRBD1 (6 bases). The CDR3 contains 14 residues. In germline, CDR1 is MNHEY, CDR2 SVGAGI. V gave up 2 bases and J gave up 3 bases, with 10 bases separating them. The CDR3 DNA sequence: TGTGCCAGCAGTTACGGCAGGGGACACTATGGCTACACCTTC. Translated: CASSYGRGHYGYTF.

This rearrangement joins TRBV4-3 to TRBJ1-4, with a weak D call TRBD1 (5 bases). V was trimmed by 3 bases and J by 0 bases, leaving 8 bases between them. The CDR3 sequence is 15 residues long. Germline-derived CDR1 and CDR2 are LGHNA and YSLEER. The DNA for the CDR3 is TGCGCCAGCAGCCAGGGGGGATCAACTAATGAAAAACTGTTTTTT. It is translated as CASSQGGSTNEKLFF.

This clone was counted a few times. CDR3 loop: CASSRTGKTKNIQYF. The CDR3 DNA follows: TGTGCCAGCAGTCGGACAGGGAAAACCAAAAACATTCAGTACTTC. This rearrangement joins TRBV2 to TRBJ2-4, with TRBD1 matching over 8 bases. Germline CDR1 reads SNHLY; CDR2 reads FYNNEI. CDR3 length equals 15 residues. The V segment lost 5 bases and the J segment 2 bases; nucleotides outside the gene matches: 5.

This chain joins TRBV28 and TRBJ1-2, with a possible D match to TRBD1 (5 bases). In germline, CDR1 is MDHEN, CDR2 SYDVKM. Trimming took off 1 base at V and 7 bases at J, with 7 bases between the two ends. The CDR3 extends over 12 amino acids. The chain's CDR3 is CASSLLGAGYTF. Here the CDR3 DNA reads TGTGCCAGCAGTTTATTAGGGGCTGGCTACACCTTC.

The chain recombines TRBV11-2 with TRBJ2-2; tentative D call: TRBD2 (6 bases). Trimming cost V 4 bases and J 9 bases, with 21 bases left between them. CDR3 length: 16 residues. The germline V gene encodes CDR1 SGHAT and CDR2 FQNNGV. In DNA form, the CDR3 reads TGTGCCAGCAGCTCCTTCGGTGGAGGGCCGACGAGGGAGCTGTTTTTT. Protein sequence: CASSSFGGGPTRELFF.

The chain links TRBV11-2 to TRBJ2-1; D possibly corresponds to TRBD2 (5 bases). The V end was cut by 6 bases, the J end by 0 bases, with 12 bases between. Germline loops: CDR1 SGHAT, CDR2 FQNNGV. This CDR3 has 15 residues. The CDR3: CASSYRGDSYNEQFF. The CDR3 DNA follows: TGTGCCAGCAGTTACCGGGGAGACTCCTACAATGAGCAGTTCTTC. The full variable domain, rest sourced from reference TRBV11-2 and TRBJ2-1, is EAGVAQSPRYKIIEKRQSVAFWCNPISGHATLYWYQQILGQGPKLLIQFQNNGVVDDSQLPKDRFSAERLKGVDSTLKIQPAKLEDSAVYLCASSYRGDSYNEQFFGPGTRLTVL.

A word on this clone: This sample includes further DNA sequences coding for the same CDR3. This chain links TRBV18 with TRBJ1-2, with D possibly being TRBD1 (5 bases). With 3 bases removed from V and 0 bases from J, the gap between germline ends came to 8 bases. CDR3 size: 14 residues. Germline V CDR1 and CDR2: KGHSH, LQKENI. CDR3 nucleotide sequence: TGTGCCAGCTCACCCACGACAGCTAACTATGGCTACACCTTC. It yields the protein CASSPTTANYGYTF.